A single sample gave rise to the 24 T cell receptor beta chains below, sequenced in a study of CD8+CD57+ T cells in acquired aplastic anemia. Only patients with CD8+CD57+ cell expansion on flow cytometry were chosen for sequencing. Genomic DNA, serving as template, underwent TCR beta VDJ and CDR3 profiling. TCRdb itself ran the reads through MiXCR, one entry per CDR3 protein. This sample has 150,000 to 200,000 distinct CDR3 sequences; approximately 48% occur once, and the top ten carry under 2%. The specimen was sorted CD4+, CD8+, or CD8+CD57+ T cells (not recorded which) from PBMCs. These receptors were obtained from a human donor with aplastic anemia.

With respect to this clonotype: This may be a read error: a much more frequent sequence differs by one nucleotide. This chain connects TRBV20-1 to TRBJ2-4; possibly TRBD1 or TRBD2 for D (5 bases each). Per the germline V gene, CDR1 is DFQATT and CDR2 is SNEGSKA (reference sequence). This CDR3 comprises 13 residues. This CDR3 is CSTGDLAKNTQYF. DNA of the CDR3: TGCAGTACAGGTGATCTAGCCAAAAACACTCAGTACTTC.

The chain carries TRBV25-1 and TRBJ1-3, with D hard to call. Per the germline V gene, CDR1 is MGHDK and CDR2 is SYGVNS. Trimming cost V 5 bases and J 4 bases, with 9 bases left between them. The length of the CDR3 is 13 residues. The chain's CDR3 is CASSQATGNTIYF. The CDR3 coding sequence is TGTGCCAGCAGTCAGGCAACAGGAAACACCATATATTTT. Based on the CDR3 plus reference TRBV25-1 and TRBJ1-3, the full variable domain is EADIYQTPRYLVIGTGKKITLECSQTMGHDKMYWYQQDPGMELHLIHYSYGVNSTEKGDLSSESTVSRIRTEHFPLTLESARPSHTSQYLCASSQATGNTIYFGEGSWLTVV.

Details on this clonotype: A much larger clone differs from this one at a single base, so this may be a read error. The chain combines TRBV7-9 with TRBJ1-2; 7 positions match TRBD1. The CDR3 is 14 amino acids. Germline values: CDR1 SEHNR, CDR2 FQNEAQ (reference sequence). CDR3 loop: CASSPGQAPGGHTF. CDR3 bases: TGTGCCAGCAGCCCCGGACAGGCCCCCGGTGGCCACACCTTC. Variable domain in full (rest from reference TRBV7-9 and TRBJ1-2): DTGVSQNPRHKITKRGQNVTFRCDPISEHNRLYWYRQTLGQGPEFLTYFQNEAQLEKSRLLSDRFSAERPKGSFSTLEIQRTEQGDSAMYLCASSPGQAPGGHTFGSGTRLTVV.

The chain couples TRBV11-1 to TRBJ2-1, with 9 bases identical to TRBD2. The CDR3 loop spans 15 amino acids. In germline, CDR1 is SGHAT, CDR2 FQDESV (reference sequence). The V segment lost 4 bases and the J segment 3 bases; nucleotides outside the gene matches: 4. The DNA for the CDR3 is TGTGCCAGCAGCTACCGAGCGGGGGGCTACAATGAGCAGTTCTTC. Protein: CASSYRAGGYNEQFF.

This clonotype was counted a single time. This chain connects TRBV12-3 or TRBV12-4 to TRBJ2-7; 7 bases are a match to TRBD1. The J segment lost 2 bases and the V segment lost 5 bases, leaving 9 bases of the junction unmatched. This CDR3 contains 15 residues. The CDR3 sequence is CASSGTGTVTYEQYF. Here the CDR3 DNA reads TGTGCCAGCAGTGGGACCGGGACAGTAACCTACGAGCAGTACTTC.

This clonotype is a singleton in its sample. This sequence joins TRBV19 and TRBJ1-1, with D hard to call. Trimming shortened V by 4 bases and J by 0 bases, and 6 bases separated the two germline ends. The CDR3 loop spans 13 amino acids. Germline V gives CDR1 LNHDA, CDR2 SQIVND (reference sequence). The CDR3 DNA is TGTGCCAGTAGTAACTCTTTGAACACTGAAGCTTTCTTT. Translation gives CASSNSLNTEAFF.

V and J are TRBV10-3 and TRBJ1-3; TRBD1 is a possible D gene (6 bases). Germline-derived CDR1 and CDR2 are ENHRY and SYGVKD. With 5 bases removed from V and 0 bases from J, the gap between germline ends came to 11 bases. The length of the CDR3 is 15 residues. This chain's CDR3 is CAISKDSFSGNTIYF. The CDR3 DNA reads as TGTGCCATCAGTAAGGACAGTTTCTCTGGAAACACCATATATTTT.

V and J are TRBV7-9 and TRBJ2-7; TRBD2 matches at 11 bases. V lost 5 bases and J lost 2; bases outside the gene matches: 5. This CDR3 spans 15 amino acids. Germline-derived CDR1 and CDR2 are SEHNR and FQNEAQ (reference sequence). CDR3 DNA sequence: TGTGCCAGCAGCCCAGGACTAGCGGGCACCTACGAGCAGTACTTC. This sequence encodes CASSPGLAGTYEQYF.

This chain joins TRBV5-4 and TRBJ2-1, with 8 positions matching TRBD2. The CDR3 runs to 16 residues. In germline, CDR1 is SGHNT, CDR2 YYREEE (reference sequence). V lost 0 bases and J lost 7; bases outside the gene matches: 9. The CDR3 DNA reads as TGTGCCAGCAGCTTGGCGGGCGCGGGGGGTATGAATGAGCAGTTCTTC. Translating it yields CASSLAGAGGMNEQFF. Supplemented by reference TRBV5-4 and TRBJ2-1, the full variable domain reads ETGVTQSPTHLIKTRGQQVTLRCSSQSGHNTVSWYQQALGQGPQFIFQYYREEENGRGNFPPRFSGLQFPNYSSELNVNALELDDSALYLCASSLAGAGGMNEQFFGPGTRLTVL.

CDR3 DNA: TGTGCCAGCAGCTTAATGCCCTCTGGGGCCAACGTCCTGACTTTC. Its protein product is CASSLMPSGANVLTF. The chain combines TRBV7-3 with TRBJ2-6; D remains ambiguous. Per germline, CDR1 SGHTA and CDR2 FQGTGA. The CDR3 runs 15 residues. Trimming removed 1 base from V and 0 bases from J, with 4 bases in between.

The rearrangement uses TRBV27 and TRBJ2-7, with D uncertain. V lost 5 bases and J 3 bases, leaving 14 bases between the germline ends. The germline V gene encodes CDR1 MNHEY and CDR2 SMNVEV (reference sequence). The CDR3 extends over 14 amino acids. The CDR3 DNA is TGTGCCAGCAGTGCGGAGAGCTGGGGCTACGAGCAGTACTTC. It codes for CASSAESWGYEQYF.

The chain employs TRBV2 and TRBJ1-2, with 11 bases lining up with TRBD1. J lost 7 bases, V lost 4 bases, and 11 bases had no gene match. The CDR3 contains 16 residues. Germline CDR1 is SNHLY and CDR2 is FYNNEI. The CDR3 DNA is TGTGCCAGCAGTGGAGGCGGACAGGGGGCAGTAAGTGGCTACACCTTC. It is translated as CASSGGGQGAVSGYTF.

This clonotype appeared a few times. V and J are TRBV5-6 and TRBJ2-7; D remains ambiguous. With 0 bases removed from V and 3 bases from J, the gap between germline ends came to 7 bases. Germline V gene data show CDR1 as SGHDT and CDR2 as YYEEEE. This CDR3 has 13 amino acids. CDR3 DNA sequence: TGTGCCAGCAGCTTGGGGTCTAACTACGAGCAGTACTTC. As protein: CASSLGSNYEQYF.

The chain joins TRBV2 to TRBJ2-7; 11 bases line up with TRBD2. Trimming removed 5 bases from V and 6 bases from J; junction bases left unmatched: 6. Germline CDR1 is SNHLY and CDR2 is FYNNEI. The CDR3 extends over 14 amino acids. The CDR3 DNA reads TGTGCCAGCAGTCCACTAGCGGGAGATGGCGAGCAGTACTTC. It encodes CASSPLAGDGEQYF.

This clonotype was seen only a few times. The V call is TRBV30, the J call TRBJ1-5; 7 bases align to TRBD1. CDR1 and CDR2 (germline): GTSNPN, SVGIG (reference sequence). The length of the CDR3 is 15 residues. V gave up 2 bases and J gave up 2 bases; unmatched junction bases: 6. The CDR3, as DNA: TGTGCCTGGAGTTTAGGGGACAGCCGCAATCAGCCCCAGCATTTT. Protein product: CAWSLGDSRNQPQHF. The complete variable domain, with remaining parts taken from reference TRBV30 and TRBJ1-5, reads SQTIHQWPATLVQPVGSPLSLECTVEGTSNPNLYWYRQAAGRGLQLLFYSVGIGQISSEVPQNLSASRPQDRQFILSSKKLLLSDSGFYLCAWSLGDSRNQPQHFGDGTRLSIL.

The chain combines TRBV24-1 with TRBJ2-1, with TRBD2 matching 11 bases. Germline V gene lookup returns CDR1 KGHDR and CDR2 SFDVKD. The CDR3 contains 18 residues. The V segment lost 2 bases and the J segment 7 bases; nucleotides outside the gene matches: 12. The CDR3 here is CATSDSTKRLAGINEQFF. In DNA form, the CDR3 reads TGTGCCACCAGTGATTCAACAAAAAGACTAGCGGGGATTAATGAGCAGTTCTTC.

V gene TRBV25-1 combines with J gene TRBJ1-5; 7 bases agree with TRBD1. This CDR3 has 19 residues. With 6 bases clipped from V and 0 bases from J, the junction kept 17 bases outside the gene matches. Germline CDR1 is MGHDK and CDR2 is SYGVNS. The CDR3 region has the DNA TGTGCCAGCAGAGGGGGCCGGATGCCGGCAGGCCTTAGCAATCAGCCCCAGCATTTT. Amino acid sequence: CASRGGRMPAGLSNQPQHF.

This clonotype has a count of ten or more. The V call is TRBV7-9, the J call TRBJ2-6, with D possibly matching TRBD1 (5 bases). Germline CDR1 is SEHNR and CDR2 is FQNEAQ (reference sequence). The V end lost 5 bases, the J end lost 1 base, and 12 bases lay between the germline ends. This CDR3 spans 16 amino acids. In DNA, the CDR3 is TGTGCCAGCAGCCCAACGCAGGGTTCTGGGGCCAACGTCCTGACTTTC. Protein sequence: CASSPTQGSGANVLTF.

Ten or more counts support this clonotype. J is TRBJ1-5 and V is TRBV12-5, with D possibly matching TRBD1 (5 bases). CDR1 is LGHNT, CDR2 FRNRAP, per germline. Trimming took 0 bases from V and 5 from J, leaving 11 bases between them. This CDR3 is built from 15 residues. The CDR3 reads CASGLVPRVDQPQHF. CDR3 sequence (DNA): TGTGCTAGTGGTTTGGTCCCCAGGGTCGATCAGCCCCAGCATTTT.

CDR3 DNA sequence: TGTGCCAGCAGTGGGGGGGGAGGGCGGCAAGAGACCCAGTACTTC. Amino acids: CASSGGGGRQETQYF. The rearrangement joins TRBV28 to TRBJ2-5; TRBD2 matches 7 bases. This CDR3 has 15 amino acids. The germline V gene encodes CDR1 MDHEN and CDR2 SYDVKM. J lost 2 bases, V lost 5 bases, and 8 bases had no gene match.

Turning to this clonotype: A much larger clone sits a single nucleotide away, making a read error possible. The J gene is TRBJ2-1, the V gene TRBV6-1; tentatively, D is TRBD2 (5 bases). From germline, CDR1 is MNHNS and CDR2 SASEGT. The CDR3 has 16 residues. CDR3 sequence: CASSDFTGSLASERFF. The CDR3 nucleotides read TGTGCCAGCAGTGATTTTACGGGATCCCTGGCAAGTGAGCGGTTCTTC.

There are many counts of this clonotype. The chain carries TRBV5-1 and TRBJ2-7; D is unclear. The germline V gene encodes CDR1 SGHRS and CDR2 YFSETQ. Trimming cost V 0 bases and J 0 bases, with 16 bases left between them. The CDR3 extends over 17 amino acids. CDR3 region: CASSLGRQQAVSYEQYF. In nucleotides, the CDR3 is TGCGCCAGCAGCTTGGGCCGGCAGCAAGCCGTCTCCTACGAGCAGTACTTC.

This clonotype came up many times. This chain joins TRBV11-2 and TRBJ1-1; 8 nucleotides line up with TRBD1. The CDR3 sequence is 14 residues long. Germline CDR1 is SGHAT and CDR2 is FQNNGV. J lost 3 bases, V lost 4 bases, and 4 bases had no gene match. CDR3 in amino acids: CASSYLQGDTEAFF. The CDR3 DNA follows: TGTGCCAGCAGCTACTTACAGGGGGACACTGAAGCTTTCTTT.

This clonotype occurred many times. This sequence joins TRBV5-1 and TRBJ2-3, with TRBD1 as a possible D gene (6 bases). Germline values: CDR1 SGHRS, CDR2 YFSETQ. Trimming left V 0 bases short and J 2 bases short, with 13 bases between. The CDR3 sequence is 16 residues long. DNA of the CDR3: TGCGCCAGCAGCTTGGGACTTACAGGGAACACAGATACGCAGTATTTT. Amino acid sequence: CASSLGLTGNTDTQYF. The entire variable domain, with the rest obtained from reference TRBV5-1 and TRBJ2-3, is as follows: KAGVTQTPRYLIKTRGQQVTLSCSPISGHRSVSWYQQTPGQGLQFLFEYFSETQRNKGNFPGRFSGRQFSNSRSEMNVSTLELGDSALYLCASSLGLTGNTDTQYFGPGTRLTVL.